This TCR beta chain derives from a study of cytomegalovirus exposure and HLA in healthy donors. General study results and limits: Prior analysis indicated that the majority of TCR beta V segments exhibited productivity approximately 90% or approximately 30% of the time. There were some public TCRs occurring in many donors, but most TCR sequences were rare. It was in a later analysis that TCR association rates were seen to vary by HLA locus, highest for DRB1 and lowest for HLA-C.

As regards this clone: Its antigen is still unknown. The junction departs from germline at one end; a sequencing error may be responsible.

The study ran its PCR with 60 Vbeta and 13 Jbeta primers. The method was immunoSEQ multiplex PCR; TCRdb's version includes in-frame clones alone and lacks a portion of them. The sample gives around 120,000 clones, about 80% of which show up once; roughly 2% is in the top ten. The CDR3 totals 15 residues. The germline V gene encodes CDR1 SGHVS and CDR2 FQNEAQ. Source material: PBMCs. The chain uses TRBV7-8 and TRBJ2-1; 10 nucleotides agree with TRBD2. The receptor was derived from a man in his late teens or twenties in good health and CMV-seronegative. The CDR3 spells CASSIAGGPYNEQFF. The CDR3, as DNA: TGTGCCAGCAGCATAGCGGGAGGCCCTTACAATGAGCAGTTCTTC.